A selection of T cell receptor beta chains follows, all from one sample in a study of T cell responses to AZD1222 COVID-19 vaccine. Method: immunoSEQ multiplex PCR; TCRdb's copy keeps in-frame clones and lacks some. The table lists fewer than 150,000 clones, about 93% of them singletons. The specimen comprised peripheral blood, sampled on day 0 of AZD1222 vaccination. Receptor source: an adult in good health. The CDR3 runs from the conserved cysteine through the conserved F or W. Fields, in order: D gene, V gene, J gene, clone size, CDR3 DNA, CDR3 protein. A D gene is named only where the DNA matches it firmly. Size values are once, few and many counts, or a class for expanded clones, and some rows have none.

>-|TRBV27|TRBJ2-3|-
TGTGCCAGCAGTTTTCTCCTGAGGACAGATACGCAGTATTTT
CASSFLLRTDTQYF
>-|TRBV6-6|TRBJ1-5|few
TGTGCCAGCAGTCAACTATTGGGACACCCCAATCAGCCCCAGCATTTT
CASSQLLGHPNQPQHF
>TRBD1|TRBV14|TRBJ1-2|-
TGTGCCAGCAGCCAAGGGCCAGGGGGGAACTATGGCTACACCTTC
CASSQGPGGNYGYTF
>-|TRBV7-3|TRBJ2-2|-
TGTGCCAGCAGCTTATTCGGCAACACCGGGGAGCTGTTTTTT
CASSLFGNTGELFF
>TRBD1|TRBV5-4|TRBJ2-5|-
TGTGCCAGCAGCAAGGACAGGGGGCAAGAGACCCAGTACTTC
CASSKDRGQETQYF
>-|TRBV9|TRBJ2-1|-
TGTGCCAGCAGCGTAGCCAGGGGGGACTACAATGAGCAGTTCTTC
CASSVARGDYNEQFF
>-|TRBV28|TRBJ1-4|-
TGTGCCAGCACCCGGGGGGTTAATGAAAAACTGTTTTTT
CASTRGVNEKLFF
>-|TRBV6-2/TRBV6-3|TRBJ1-2|once
TGTGCCAGCAGTCCACACCGCCGTGGCTACACCTTC
CASSPHRRGYTF
>TRBD1|TRBV6-5|TRBJ1-2|-
TGTGCCAGCACCCCGGACAGGTCCTATGGCTACACCTTC
CASTPDRSYGYTF
>-|TRBV5-4|TRBJ2-5|-
TGTGCCAGCAGCTTCCAGGGGCAAGAGACCCAGTACTTC
CASSFQGQETQYF
>-|TRBV7-2|TRBJ2-2|-
TGTGCCAGCAGCCCCCGGCAGGGGGGGACCGGGGAGCTGTTTTTT
CASSPRQGGTGELFF
>-|TRBV9|TRBJ1-2|-
TGTGCCAGCAGCGCCTCCTTAACAGGGAATACTAACTATGGCTACACCTTC
CASSASLTGNTNYGYTF
>TRBD1|TRBV5-1|TRBJ1-2|once
TGCGCCAGCAGCTTAGACAGGGGCTATGGCTACACCTTC
CASSLDRGYGYTF
>-|TRBV5-1|TRBJ2-3|-
TGCGCCAGCAGCCCCCGGTCGAATCAGGATACGCAGTATTTT
CASSPRSNQDTQYF
>TRBD2|TRBV6-1|TRBJ2-1|-
TGTGCCAGCAGTGAGCTAGCGGGGGGGCAGGATGAGCAGTTCTTC
CASSELAGGQDEQFF
>-|TRBV27|TRBJ1-4|-
TGTGCCAGCAGTTGGGCGGGGTATGGGGAACTGTTTTTT
CASSWAGYGELFF
>TRBD2|TRBV13|TRBJ2-1|once
TGTGCCAGCAGCTTATTACTAGCGGGGGGGAGCTCCTACAATGAGCAGTTCTTC
CASSLLLAGGSSYNEQFF
>-|TRBV29-1|TRBJ2-1|-
TGCAGCGTTGAAGTTCGTCAGGGGAGGTACTCCTACAATGAGCAGTTCTTC
CSVEVRQGRYSYNEQFF
>-|TRBV7-3|TRBJ2-3|-
TGTGCCAGCAGCTCAGGTGGCGGAGCTAGCACAGATACGCAGTATTTT
CASSSGGGASTDTQYF
>-|TRBV9|TRBJ1-1|-
TGTGCCAGCAGCGTAAGTCCAGGAGGGGACACTGAAGCTTTCTTT
CASSVSPGGDTEAFF
>TRBD2|TRBV10-1|TRBJ2-1|-
TGCGCCAGCAGCGGGACTAGCGGGGGTGTCAATGAGCAGTTCTTC
CASSGTSGGVNEQFF
>-|TRBV5-3|TRBJ2-7|-
TGTGCCAGAAGCCCAGGAGGAAGGGGCTACGAGCAGTACTTC
CARSPGGRGYEQYF
>-|TRBV18|TRBJ1-4|-
TGTGCCAGCTCACCGGCGGGCGAGAACGAAAAACTGTTTTTT
CASSPAGENEKLFF
>TRBD1|TRBV27|TRBJ2-7|-
TGTGCCAGCAGTTCCTTACAGGGGGTTTACGAGCAGTACTTC
CASSSLQGVYEQYF
>-|TRBV9|TRBJ1-1|-
TGTGCCAGCAGCGTAGGGGAGGGGAACACTGAAGCTTTCTTT
CASSVGEGNTEAFF